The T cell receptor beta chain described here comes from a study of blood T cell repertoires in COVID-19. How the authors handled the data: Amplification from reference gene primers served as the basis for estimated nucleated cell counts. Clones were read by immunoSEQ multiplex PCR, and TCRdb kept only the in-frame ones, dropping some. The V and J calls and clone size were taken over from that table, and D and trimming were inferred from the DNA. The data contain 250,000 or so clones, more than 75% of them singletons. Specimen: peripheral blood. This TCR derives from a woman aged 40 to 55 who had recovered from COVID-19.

CDR3 sequence reads: CASSEGGMGHGYTF. DNA of the CDR3: TGTGCCAGCAGTGAGGGGGGTATGGGCCATGGCTACACCTTC. The chain joins TRBV6-1 to TRBJ1-2; TRBD1 might be the D (5 bases). The CDR3 sequence is 14 residues long. CDR1 is MNHNS and CDR2 is SASEGT in the germline V gene. Trimming left V 3 bases short and J 6 bases short, with 14 bases between.